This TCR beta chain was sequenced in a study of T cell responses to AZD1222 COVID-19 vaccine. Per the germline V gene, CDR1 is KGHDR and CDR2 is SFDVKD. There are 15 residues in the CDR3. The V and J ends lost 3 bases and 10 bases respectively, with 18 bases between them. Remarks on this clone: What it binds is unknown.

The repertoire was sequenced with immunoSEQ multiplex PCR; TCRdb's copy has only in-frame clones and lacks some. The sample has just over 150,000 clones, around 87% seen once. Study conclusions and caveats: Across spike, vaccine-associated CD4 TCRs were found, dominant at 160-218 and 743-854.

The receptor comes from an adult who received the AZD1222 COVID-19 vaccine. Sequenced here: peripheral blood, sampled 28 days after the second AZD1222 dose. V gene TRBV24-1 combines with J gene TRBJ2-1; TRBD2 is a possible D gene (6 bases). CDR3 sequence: CATSDPGPGRNEQFF. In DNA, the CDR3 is TGTGCCACCAGTGATCCAGGGCCGGGGAGGAACGAGCAGTTCTTC.